This entry is about one T cell receptor (beta chain). This table comes from immunoSEQ multiplex PCR, and its TCRdb copy is limited to in-frame clones, with some not included. The sample lists 270,000 or so clones; 91% were seen once. This entry belongs to a study of blood T cell repertoires in COVID-19. There are 12 residues in the CDR3. V gave up 7 bases and J gave up 6 bases, with 9 bases separating them. The V and J genes are TRBV12-3 or TRBV12-4 and TRBJ2-2; unclear D gene. This clonotype originated in a man aged 35 to 55 who had been exposed to COVID-19. What was sequenced was PBMCs or T cells enriched from blood (not recorded which). The CDR3 region is CASKPDSGELFF. The DNA of the CDR3 is TGTGCCAGCAAGCCCGATTCCGGGGAGCTGTTTTTT.